What follows are 27 T cell receptor beta chains derived from one specimen sequenced in a study of CD8 T cells in Susac syndrome. Random hexamers were used to reverse transcribe an amount of roughly 0.5 to 1 ug RNA. From the immunoSEQ multiplex PCR reads, TCRdb called clonotypes with MiXCR, one entry per CDR3 protein. The sample contains around 140,000 distinct CDR3 sequences, roughly 95% of which appear only once. The specimen was CD4+ T cells from PBMCs. Receptors were obtained from a human donor in good health.

The rearrangement uses TRBV19 and TRBJ2-7; weak D call: TRBD2 (6 bases). With 3 bases removed from V and 2 bases from J, the gap between germline ends came to 14 bases. Germline V gives CDR1 LNHDA, CDR2 SQIVND (reference sequence). This CDR3 has 15 amino acids. CDR3 sequence reads: CASSMEAGTTYEQYF. The CDR3 DNA reads as TGTGCCAGTAGTATGGAGGCGGGAACAACCTACGAGCAGTACTTC.

The chain has TRBV5-1 and TRBJ1-4, with D possibly TRBD1 on 5 matching bases. V gave up 3 bases and J gave up 6 bases, with 9 bases separating them. The CDR3 runs to 13 residues. CDR1 is SGHRS, CDR2 YFSETQ, per germline. In nucleotides, the CDR3 is TGCGCCAGCAGCTACGGGGGAGATGAAAAACTGTTTTTT. This gives the protein CASSYGGDEKLFF.

The V and J genes are TRBV11-2 and TRBJ2-7; tentative D call: TRBD1 (5 bases). Germline CDR1 SGHAT, CDR2 FQNNGV. The V and J ends lost 6 bases and 2 bases respectively, with 14 bases between them. This CDR3 spans 14 amino acids. The CDR3 loop reads CASSSDMQPYEQYF. Here the CDR3 DNA reads TGTGCCAGCAGTTCGGACATGCAACCCTACGAGCAGTACTTC.

This chain links TRBV7-9 with TRBJ2-3; weak D call: TRBD2 (6 bases). CDR1 and CDR2 from the germline V gene are SEHNR and FQNEAQ (reference sequence). With 5 bases removed from V and 3 bases from J, the gap between germline ends came to 9 bases. This CDR3 is built from 13 residues. DNA of the CDR3: TGTGCCAGCAGCCGCCGGGAGACAGATACGCAGTATTTT. Amino acids: CASSRRETDTQYF.

The chain has TRBV7-9 and TRBJ1-1; D call uncertain. V shed 3 bases and J shed 1 base, with 12 bases lying between them. Germline V CDR1 and CDR2: SEHNR, FQNEAQ (reference sequence). The CDR3 runs to 15 residues. The CDR3: CASSFHDIRNTEAFF. CDR3 bases: TGTGCCAGCAGCTTTCACGACATTCGGAACACTGAAGCTTTCTTT.

This sequence joins TRBV7-8 and TRBJ1-1, with 9 bases lining up with TRBD1. V was clipped by 4 bases and J by 1 base; unmatched bases: 4. There are 15 residues in the CDR3. From germline, CDR1 is SGHVS and CDR2 FQNEAQ. This CDR3 is CASSSRTGENTEAFF. CDR3 DNA sequence: TGTGCCAGCAGCTCGCGGACAGGGGAGAACACTGAAGCTTTCTTT.

The chain has TRBV9 and TRBJ2-7, with TRBD1 as a possible D gene (6 bases). CDR3 length equals 14 residues. V dropped 4 bases and J dropped 2 bases, with 13 bases sitting between them. Germline V CDR1 and CDR2: SGDLS, YYNGEE. For the CDR3, the DNA is TGTGCCAGCAGCCCGGGACATTACCCCTACGAGCAGTACTTC. Protein: CASSPGHYPYEQYF.

The chain is built from TRBV5-1 and TRBJ2-5; tentative D call: TRBD2 (6 bases). Per germline, CDR1 SGHRS and CDR2 YFSETQ. The CDR3 loop spans 14 amino acids. The germline V and J ends were trimmed by 7 bases and 1 base, with 14 bases remaining between them. CDR3 loop: CASGGVGAQETQYF. The CDR3 DNA is TGCGCCAGCGGCGGGGTGGGAGCCCAAGAGACCCAGTACTTC.

The genes are TRBV27 and TRBJ2-3; 12 bases are a match to TRBD1. Germline assignment: CDR1 MNHEY and CDR2 SMNVEV (reference sequence). V trimming: 1 base; J trimming: 5 bases; junction bases outside the gene matches: 4. The CDR3 extends over 16 amino acids. In DNA, the CDR3 is TGTGCCAGCAGTTTATTCGGGACAGGGGGCGTAGATACGCAGTATTTT. Translation: CASSLFGTGGVDTQYF.

V and J are TRBV7-9 and TRBJ2-7; the match to TRBD2 covers 7 bases. There are 12 residues in the CDR3. J gave up 6 bases and V 3 bases, and 2 bases lay outside the gene matches. The germline V gene encodes CDR1 SEHNR and CDR2 FQNEAQ (reference sequence). CDR3 DNA: TGTGCCAGCAGCTTGTCGGGGGGCGAGCAGTACTTC. This sequence encodes CASSLSGGEQYF.

The chain couples TRBV20-1 to TRBJ2-1; 10 positions agree with TRBD2. Trimming at V came to 4 bases and at J to 16 bases, leaving 10 bases not matched to a gene. Germline V lookup: CDR1 DFQATT, CDR2 SNEGSKA (reference sequence). There are 12 residues in the CDR3. DNA of the CDR3: TGCAGTGCTATGTGGCTAGCGGGAGCCTCATTCTTC. Its translation is CSAMWLAGASFF.

The chain is built from TRBV28 and TRBJ2-7; D tentatively reads TRBD1 or TRBD2 (8 bases each). V lost 2 bases and J 2 bases, leaving 25 bases between the germline ends. Germline CDR1 and CDR2: MDHEN and SYDVKM. The CDR3 contains 19 residues. Here the CDR3 reads CASSLRTGLPGLGTYEQYF. CDR3 nucleotide sequence: TGTGCCAGCAGTTTACGGACAGGGTTACCGGGACTAGGAACCTACGAGCAGTACTTC.

The chain employs TRBV2 and TRBJ1-2; D is ambiguous. Germline assignment: CDR1 SNHLY and CDR2 FYNNEI. Trimming pared 8 bases from V and 7 bases from J, leaving 17 bases between. The CDR3 contains 13 residues. The CDR3 spells CASSPRREFGYTF. The CDR3 DNA sequence: TGTGCCAGCTCTCCCCGGAGGGAGTTTGGCTACACCTTC.

This clonotype was seen a single time. This sequence joins TRBV19 and TRBJ1-2; tentatively, D is TRBD1 (6 bases). Trimming cost V 5 bases and J 7 bases, with 14 bases left between them. There are 13 residues in the CDR3. The V gene's germline CDR1 is LNHDA and CDR2 SQIVND (reference sequence). Here the CDR3 reads CASSVTGASGYTF. Here the CDR3 DNA reads TGTGCCAGTAGTGTTACGGGGGCATCTGGCTACACCTTC.

The chain carries TRBV28 and TRBJ1-4; maybe TRBD1 (6 bases). The germline V gene has CDR1 MDHEN and CDR2 SYDVKM. The CDR3 is made up of 18 amino acids. Trimming left V 8 bases short and J 7 bases short, with 29 bases between. CDR3 sequence: CASRGGHLNRVWAEKLFF. CDR3 in DNA: TGTGCCAGCCGCGGGGGACACCTGAATCGGGTCTGGGCTGAAAAACTGTTTTTT.

The CDR3 region is CASSPGGRASGANVLTF. In DNA form, the CDR3 reads TGCGCCAGCAGCCCGGGAGGTCGGGCCTCTGGGGCCAACGTCCTGACTTTC. The rearrangement joins TRBV5-1 to TRBJ2-6, with TRBD2 matching 7 bases. The CDR3 has 17 residues. Unmatched junction bases numbered 7, after V lost 4 bases and J lost 0 bases. Per the germline V gene, CDR1 is SGHRS and CDR2 is YFSETQ.

The gene calls are TRBV24-1 and TRBJ2-3, with 7 bases aligning to TRBD1. Germline V gives CDR1 KGHDR, CDR2 SFDVKD. V lost 6 bases and J lost 1; bases outside the gene matches: 0. The CDR3 loop spans 13 amino acids. This chain's CDR3 is CATSQGGTDTQYF. For the CDR3, the DNA is TGTGCCACCAGTCAGGGGGGCACAGATACGCAGTATTTT.

This clonotype was seen only once. The J gene is TRBJ2-2, the V gene TRBV29-1, with a weak D call TRBD1 (7 bases). CDR1 SQVTM and CDR2 ANQGSEA come from the germline V gene. The CDR3 covers 15 residues. V gave up 5 bases and J gave up 3 bases, with 16 bases separating them. CDR3 residues: CSVKVQGTYTGELFF. CDR3 bases: TGCAGCGTTAAAGTACAGGGGACTTACACCGGGGAGCTGTTTTTT.

This clonotype has only a few counts. The genes are TRBV20-1 and TRBJ2-7; 9 nucleotides line up with TRBD1. The CDR3 runs to 13 residues. V gave up 6 bases and J gave up 2 bases; unmatched junction bases: 5. Germline CDR1 is DFQATT and CDR2 is SNEGSKA (reference sequence). The CDR3 protein is CSATRDRAYEQYF. The CDR3 DNA sequence: TGCAGTGCCACTAGGGACAGGGCCTACGAGCAGTACTTC.

The chain has TRBV7-3 and TRBJ1-1; D ambiguous. From germline, CDR1 is SGHTA and CDR2 FQGTGA. V was pared by 2 bases and J by 3 bases, with 10 bases between. This CDR3 is 14 amino acids long. CDR3 residues: CASSLGRTDTEAFF. The CDR3 bases are TGTGCCAGCAGCTTAGGACGGACGGACACTGAAGCTTTCTTT. Supplemented by reference TRBV7-3 and TRBJ1-1, the full variable domain reads GAGVSQTPSNKVTEKGKYVELRCDPISGHTALYWYRQSLGQGPEFLIYFQGTGAADDSGLPNDRFFAVRPEGSVSTLKIQRTERGDSAVYLCASSLGRTDTEAFFGQGTRLTVV.

The gene calls are TRBV3-1 and TRBJ2-5; 10 bases agree with TRBD2. Germline CDR1 and CDR2: LGHDT and YNNKEL (reference sequence). V shed 4 bases, J shed 4 bases, and the junction held 9 bases outside the gene matches. The CDR3 length is 16 residues. CDR3 bases: TGTGCCAGCAGCCCGGGGGTAGCGGGAGGCCTAGAGACCCAGTACTTC. Encoded protein: CASSPGVAGGLETQYF.

The chain is built from TRBV18 and TRBJ2-7, with 11 bases identical to TRBD2. After removal of 2 bases from V and 4 bases from J, the junction contained 10 bases not matched to a gene. The germline CDR1 and CDR2 sequences are KGHSH and LQKENI. There are 17 residues in the CDR3. CDR3 region: CASSPARLAGRGYEQYF. The DNA for the CDR3 is TGTGCCAGCTCACCAGCCCGACTAGCGGGAAGGGGTTACGAGCAGTACTTC.

This CDR3 is CASSPGQGGEQYF. CDR3 bases: TGCGCCAGCAGTCCGGGACAGGGGGGCGAGCAGTACTTC. The V and J genes are TRBV5-1 and TRBJ2-7; 11 nucleotides line up with TRBD1. Germline values: CDR1 SGHRS, CDR2 YFSETQ. The CDR3 extends over 13 amino acids. The V and J ends lost 5 bases and 6 bases, in that order; junction bases with no gene match: 4.

This sequence joins TRBV5-1 and TRBJ2-6, with 7 nucleotides matching TRBD1. V shed 4 bases, J shed 0 bases, and the junction held 10 bases outside the gene matches. The CDR3 contains 18 residues. The germline gives CDR1 SGHRS, CDR2 YFSETQ. The CDR3 loop is CASSTWTGLGSGANVLTF. The CDR3 DNA sequence: TGCGCCAGCAGCACCTGGACAGGTCTGGGCTCTGGGGCCAACGTCCTGACTTTC.

The chain uses TRBV5-4 and TRBJ1-1, with D perhaps TRBD1 (5 bases). The CDR3 covers 13 residues. Germline V lookup: CDR1 SGHNT, CDR2 YYREEE (reference sequence). Trimming removed 2 bases from V and 4 bases from J, with 9 bases in between. CDR3 protein: CASSFPGGTEAFF. In nucleotides, the CDR3 is TGTGCCAGCAGCTTTCCGGGGGGCACTGAAGCTTTCTTT.

The chain is built from TRBV7-9 and TRBJ1-1; no clear D. The CDR3 sequence is 17 residues long. In germline, CDR1 is SEHNR, CDR2 FQNEAQ (reference sequence). V gave up 1 base and J gave up 3 bases, with 18 bases separating them. CDR3: CASSLGPTQKGHTEAFF. In DNA form, the CDR3 reads TGTGCCAGCAGCTTAGGGCCCACCCAGAAAGGACACACTGAAGCTTTCTTT.

As regards this clonotype: The junction departs from the called germline gene at one end, perhaps through a read error. The chain couples TRBV12-3 or TRBV12-4 to TRBJ2-2; 10 bases fit TRBD2. CDR3 size: 14 residues. The CDR3 sequence: CASSLAGVFRELFF. CDR3 DNA: TGTGCCAGCAGTCTAGCGGGAGTCTTTCGGGAGCTGTTTTTT.